This T cell receptor beta chain was profiled in a study of monozygotic twins with inflammatory bowel disease. TCR libraries each used 3500 ng of total RNA. From the 5' RACE reads, TCRdb lists one entry per CDR3 protein and no DNA. The listing contains about 93,000 distinct CDR3 sequences. Germline CDR1 and CDR2: SEHNR and FQNEAQ (reference sequence). This CDR3 has 11 amino acids. This clonotype originated in a human donor with ulcerative colitis or Crohn's disease, or a healthy co-twin of an affected twin (not recorded which). The sample taken for sequencing was blood. This sequence joins TRBV7-9 and TRBJ1-1; TCRdb's D call of TRBD1 is untestable without DNA. CDR3 sequence reads: CASSRTVEAFF.